A selection of T cell receptor beta chains follows, all from one sample in a study of OX40 agonist ivuxolimab in advanced cancers. The table came from immunoSEQ multiplex PCR; TCRdb's copy has only in-frame clones and leaves some out. The sample has 50,000 to 55,000 clones, more than 80% seen once. This sample comprised CD4+ or CD8+ T cells sorted from blood, obtained in a trial of the OX40 agonist ivuxolimab. The receptors were gathered from an adult with an advanced solid tumor such as melanoma, head and neck, liver or kidney cancer. Both conserved end residues are part of each CDR3. A D gene is named only where the DNA matches it firmly. Clone size is not always given. Where it is, it says once, few, many or a class for expanded clones.

j_call	d_call	v_call	clone_size	cdr3_length	cdr3_nt	cdr3_aa
TRBJ2-1	TRBD2	TRBV18	-	15	TGTGCCAGCTCGCCACTAGCGGGAGAGTCCGATGAGCAGTTCTTC	CASSPLAGESDEQFF
TRBJ2-1	-	TRBV7-9	-	14	TGTGCCAGCAGCTCTCTAGCGAGGTTCGACGAGCAGTTCTTC	CASSSLARFDEQFF
TRBJ2-7	-	TRBV11-2	-	12	TGTGCCAGCAGCACCTACTTGGGGGAGCAGTACTTC	CASSTYLGEQYF
TRBJ1-1	TRBD1	TRBV30	-	14	TGTGCCTGGAGTGTAGGTCTCGGACAGGGCGAAGCTTTCTTT	CAWSVGLGQGEAFF
TRBJ1-3	TRBD1	TRBV9	-	15	TGTGCCAGCAGCCCGGGGACAGGGTTTACAAACACCATATATTTT	CASSPGTGFTNTIYF
TRBJ2-3	-	TRBV5-4	-	15	TGTGCCAGCAGCCAGTTGGGGAGCGGGTCAGATACGCAGTATTTT	CASSQLGSGSDTQYF
TRBJ2-7	-	TRBV4-2	-	17	TGTGCCAGCAGCCAAGATTTTAGAGGGGCTGGGGCCTACGAGCAGTACTTC	CASSQDFRGAGAYEQYF
TRBJ2-1	TRBD2	TRBV9	once	22	TGTGCCAGCAGCACAACCCCCGGGACTAGCGGGAGAGAGAGAGAGCCCTACAATGAGCAGTTCTTC	CASSTTPGTSGREREPYNEQFF
TRBJ1-5	-	TRBV21-1	-	16	TGTGCCAGCAGCCAGAGGGCCGGACAGGGCAATCAGCCCCAGCATTTT	CASSQRAGQGNQPQHF
TRBJ2-1	TRBD2	TRBV28	-	16	TGTGCCAGCAGTCCGAGGACTAGCGGGGGCTACAATGAGCAGTTCTTC	CASSPRTSGGYNEQFF
TRBJ2-5	TRBD1	TRBV27	-	12	TGTGCCAGCAGCCACAGGGGTGAGACCCAGTACTTC	CASSHRGETQYF
TRBJ1-4	-	TRBV11-2	-	15	TGTGCCAGCAGCTTAGGGGGGATAACTAATGAAAAACTGTTTTTT	CASSLGGITNEKLFF
TRBJ2-5	-	TRBV28	-	12	TGTGCTACGGGGCAGGGGGGAGAGACCCAGTACTTC	CATGQGGETQYF
TRBJ1-5	-	TRBV2	once	15	TGTGCCAGCAGCGCGACACCCGGAGGCAATCAGCCCCAGCATTTT	CASSATPGGNQPQHF
TRBJ1-6	-	TRBV10-1	-	14	TGCGCCAGCAGTGAGTCAGGGTGGAATTCACCCCTCCACTTT	CASSESGWNSPLHF
TRBJ2-7	-	TRBV28	-	12	TGTGCCAGCAGTCGGGAGTCCTACGAGCAGTACTTC	CASSRESYEQYF
TRBJ1-1	-	TRBV18	-	15	TGTGCCAGCTCACCAAAACAGGTCTGGGGACCTGAAGCTTTCTTT	CASSPKQVWGPEAFF